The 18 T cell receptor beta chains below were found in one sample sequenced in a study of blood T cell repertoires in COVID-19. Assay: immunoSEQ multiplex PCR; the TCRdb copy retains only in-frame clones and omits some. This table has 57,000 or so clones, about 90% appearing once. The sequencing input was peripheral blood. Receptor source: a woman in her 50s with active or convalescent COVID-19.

The CDR3 DNA reads TGTGCCTGGGAAGCTAGCGTCGTCACAGATACGCAGTATTTT. Residues: CAWEASVVTDTQYF. The J gene is TRBJ2-3, the V gene TRBV30, with a tentative D call TRBD2 (6 bases). The V gene's germline CDR1 is GTSNPN and CDR2 SVGIG (reference sequence). The CDR3 is 14 amino acids. The V end lost 5 bases, the J end lost 2 bases, and 14 bases lay between the germline ends. Based on the CDR3 plus reference TRBV30 and TRBJ2-3, the full variable domain is SQTIHQWPATLVQPVGSPLSLECTVEGTSNPNLYWYRQAAGRGLQLLFYSVGIGQISSEVPQNLSASRPQDRQFILSSKKLLLSDSGFYLCAWEASVVTDTQYFGPGTRLTVL.

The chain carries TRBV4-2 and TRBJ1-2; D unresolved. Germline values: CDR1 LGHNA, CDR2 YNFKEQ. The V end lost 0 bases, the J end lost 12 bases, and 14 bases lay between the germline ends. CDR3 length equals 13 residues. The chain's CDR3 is CASSQDMSGGHTF. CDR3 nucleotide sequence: TGTGCCAGCAGCCAAGATATGTCGGGAGGCCACACCTTC.

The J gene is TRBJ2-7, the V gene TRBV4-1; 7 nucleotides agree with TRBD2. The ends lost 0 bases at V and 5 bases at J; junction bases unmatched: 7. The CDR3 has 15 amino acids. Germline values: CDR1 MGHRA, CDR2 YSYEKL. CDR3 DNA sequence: TGCGCCAGCAGCCAAGATGGCATGGGAGGGGACGAGCAGTACTTC. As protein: CASSQDGMGGDEQYF.

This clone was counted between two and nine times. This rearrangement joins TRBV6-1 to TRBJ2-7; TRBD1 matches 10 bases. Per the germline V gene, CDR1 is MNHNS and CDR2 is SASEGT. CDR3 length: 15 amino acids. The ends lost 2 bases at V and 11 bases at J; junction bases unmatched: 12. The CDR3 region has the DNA TGTGCCAGCAGTGAATATAATAGAGACAGGGGGCACGAGTACTTC. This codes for CASSEYNRDRGHEYF.

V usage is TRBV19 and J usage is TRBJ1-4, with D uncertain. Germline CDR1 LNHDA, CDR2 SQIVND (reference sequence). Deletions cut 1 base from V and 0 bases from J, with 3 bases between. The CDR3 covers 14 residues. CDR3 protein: CASSIVATNEKLFF. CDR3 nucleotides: TGTGCCAGTAGTATAGTAGCAACTAATGAAAAACTGTTTTTT. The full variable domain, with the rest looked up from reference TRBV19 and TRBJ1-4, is DGGITQSPKYLFRKEGQNVTLSCEQNLNHDAMYWYRQDPGQGLRLIYYSQIVNDFQKGDIAEGYSVSREKKESFPLTVTSAQKNPTAFYLCASSIVATNEKLFFGSGTQLSVL.

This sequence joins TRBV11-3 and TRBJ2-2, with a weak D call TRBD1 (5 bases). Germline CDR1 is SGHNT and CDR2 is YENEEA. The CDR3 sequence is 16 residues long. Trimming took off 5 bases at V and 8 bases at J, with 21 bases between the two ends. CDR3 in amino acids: CASSPWGDRPAGELFF. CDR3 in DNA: TGTGCCAGCAGCCCATGGGGCGACCGCCCGGCAGGGGAGCTGTTTTTT.

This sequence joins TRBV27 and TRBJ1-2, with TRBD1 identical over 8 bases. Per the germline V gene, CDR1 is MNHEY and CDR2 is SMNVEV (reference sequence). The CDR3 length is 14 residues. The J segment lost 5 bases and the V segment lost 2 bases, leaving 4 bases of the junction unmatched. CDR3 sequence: CASSLHQGAYGYTF. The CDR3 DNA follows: TGTGCCAGCAGTTTACACCAGGGGGCATATGGCTACACCTTC.

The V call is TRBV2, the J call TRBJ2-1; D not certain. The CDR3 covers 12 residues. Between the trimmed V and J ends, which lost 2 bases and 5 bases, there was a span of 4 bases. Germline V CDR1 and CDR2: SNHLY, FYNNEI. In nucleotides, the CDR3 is TGTGCCAGCAGTGAACAGGACAATGAGCAGTTCTTC. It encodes CASSEQDNEQFF.

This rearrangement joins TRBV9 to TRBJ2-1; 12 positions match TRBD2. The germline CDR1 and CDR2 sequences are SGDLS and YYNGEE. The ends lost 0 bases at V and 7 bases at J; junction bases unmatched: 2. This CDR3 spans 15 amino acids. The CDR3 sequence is CASSVGTSGRNEQFF. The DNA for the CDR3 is TGTGCCAGCAGCGTAGGTACTAGCGGGAGGAATGAGCAGTTCTTC.

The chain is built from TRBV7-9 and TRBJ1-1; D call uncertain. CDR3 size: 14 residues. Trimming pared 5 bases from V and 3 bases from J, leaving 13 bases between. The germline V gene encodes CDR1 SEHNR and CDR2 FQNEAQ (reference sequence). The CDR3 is CASSLSAGYTEAFF. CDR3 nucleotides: TGTGCCAGCAGCCTCTCCGCGGGGTACACTGAAGCTTTCTTT.

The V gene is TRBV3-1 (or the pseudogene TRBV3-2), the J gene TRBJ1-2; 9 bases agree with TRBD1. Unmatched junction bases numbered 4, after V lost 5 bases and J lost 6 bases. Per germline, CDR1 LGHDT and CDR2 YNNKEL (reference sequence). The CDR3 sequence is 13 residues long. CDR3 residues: CASSYGQGNGYTF. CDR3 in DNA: TGTGCCAGCAGCTACGGACAGGGGAATGGCTACACCTTC.

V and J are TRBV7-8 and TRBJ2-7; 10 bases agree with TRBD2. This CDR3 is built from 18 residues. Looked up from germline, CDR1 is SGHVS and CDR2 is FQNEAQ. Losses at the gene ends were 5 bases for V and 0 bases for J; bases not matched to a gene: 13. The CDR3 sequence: CASSPGRASGRVSYEQYF. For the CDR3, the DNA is TGTGCCAGCAGCCCCGGGAGGGCAAGCGGGAGGGTCTCCTACGAGCAGTACTTC.

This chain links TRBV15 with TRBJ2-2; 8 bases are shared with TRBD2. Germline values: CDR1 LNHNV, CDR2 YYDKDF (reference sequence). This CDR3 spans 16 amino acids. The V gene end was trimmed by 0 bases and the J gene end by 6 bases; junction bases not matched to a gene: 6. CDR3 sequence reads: CATSRDISGSAGELFF. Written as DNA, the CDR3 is TGTGCCACCAGCAGAGATATAAGCGGGAGTGCCGGGGAGCTGTTTTTT.

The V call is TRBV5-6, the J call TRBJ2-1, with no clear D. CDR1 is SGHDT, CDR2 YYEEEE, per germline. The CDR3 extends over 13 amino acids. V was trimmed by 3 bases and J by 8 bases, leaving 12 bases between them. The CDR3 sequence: CASSSTLNYEQFF. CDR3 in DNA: TGTGCCAGCAGCTCTACCCTCAACTATGAGCAGTTCTTC.

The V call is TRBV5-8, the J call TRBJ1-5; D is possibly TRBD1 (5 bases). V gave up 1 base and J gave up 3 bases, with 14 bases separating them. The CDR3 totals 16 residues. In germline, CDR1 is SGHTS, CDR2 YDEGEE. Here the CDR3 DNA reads TGTGCCAGCAGCTTGCACCTCGGGGGTTTCAATCAGCCCCAGCATTTT. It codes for CASSLHLGGFNQPQHF. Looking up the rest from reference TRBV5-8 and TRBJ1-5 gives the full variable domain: EAGVTQSPTHLIKTRGQQATLRCSPISGHTSVYWYQQALGLGLQFLLWYDEGEERNRGNFPPRFSGRQFPNYSSELNVNALELEDSALYLCASSLHLGGFNQPQHFGDGTRLSIL.

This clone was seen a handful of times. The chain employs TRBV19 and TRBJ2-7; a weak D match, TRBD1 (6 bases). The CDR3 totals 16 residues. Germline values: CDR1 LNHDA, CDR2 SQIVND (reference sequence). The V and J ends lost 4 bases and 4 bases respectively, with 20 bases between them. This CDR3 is CASSTDRYPNQYEQYF. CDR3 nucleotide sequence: TGTGCCAGTAGTACAGACAGGTATCCAAATCAATACGAGCAGTACTTC.

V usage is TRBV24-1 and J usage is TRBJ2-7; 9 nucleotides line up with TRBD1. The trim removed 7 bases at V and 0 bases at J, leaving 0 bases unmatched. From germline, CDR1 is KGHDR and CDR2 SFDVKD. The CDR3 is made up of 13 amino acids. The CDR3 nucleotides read TGTGCCACCAGGGGACAGGGCTCCTACGAGCAGTACTTC. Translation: CATRGQGSYEQYF.

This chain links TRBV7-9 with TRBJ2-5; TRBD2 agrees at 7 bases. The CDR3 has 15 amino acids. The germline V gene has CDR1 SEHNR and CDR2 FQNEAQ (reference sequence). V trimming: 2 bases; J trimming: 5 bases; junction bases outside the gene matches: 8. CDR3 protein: CASSLPFTSAETQYF. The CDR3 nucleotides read TGTGCCAGCAGCTTACCCTTCACTAGCGCGGAGACCCAGTACTTC.